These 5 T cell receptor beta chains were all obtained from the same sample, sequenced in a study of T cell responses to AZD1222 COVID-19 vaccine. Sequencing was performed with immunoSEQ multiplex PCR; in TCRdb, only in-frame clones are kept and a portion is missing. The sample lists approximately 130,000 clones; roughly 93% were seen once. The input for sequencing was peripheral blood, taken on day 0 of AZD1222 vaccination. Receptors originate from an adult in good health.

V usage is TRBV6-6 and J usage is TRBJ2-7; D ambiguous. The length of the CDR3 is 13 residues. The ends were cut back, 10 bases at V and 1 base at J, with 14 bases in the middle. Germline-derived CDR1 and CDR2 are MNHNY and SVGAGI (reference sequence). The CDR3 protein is CATTPAASYEQYF. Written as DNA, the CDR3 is TGTGCCACCACCCCGGCGGCTTCCTACGAGCAGTACTTC.

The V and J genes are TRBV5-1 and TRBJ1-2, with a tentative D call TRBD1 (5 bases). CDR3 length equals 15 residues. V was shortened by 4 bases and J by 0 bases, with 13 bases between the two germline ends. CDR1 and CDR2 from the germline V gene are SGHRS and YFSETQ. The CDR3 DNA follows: TGCGCCAGCAGCCCTAGGGACGGCTCTAACTATGGCTACACCTTC. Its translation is CASSPRDGSNYGYTF.

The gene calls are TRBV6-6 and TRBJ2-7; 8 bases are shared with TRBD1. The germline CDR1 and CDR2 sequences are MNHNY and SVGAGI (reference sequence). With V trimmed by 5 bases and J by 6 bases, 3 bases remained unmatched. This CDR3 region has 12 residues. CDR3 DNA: TGTGCCAGCAGTACAGGGGGTTTCGAGCAGTACTTC. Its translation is CASSTGGFEQYF.

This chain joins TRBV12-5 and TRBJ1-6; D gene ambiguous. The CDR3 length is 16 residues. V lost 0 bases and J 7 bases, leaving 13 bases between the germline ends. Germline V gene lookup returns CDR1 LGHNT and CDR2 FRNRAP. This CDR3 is CASGLVLRQGNSPLHF. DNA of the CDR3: TGTGCTAGTGGTTTGGTACTAAGACAAGGCAATTCACCCCTCCACTTT.

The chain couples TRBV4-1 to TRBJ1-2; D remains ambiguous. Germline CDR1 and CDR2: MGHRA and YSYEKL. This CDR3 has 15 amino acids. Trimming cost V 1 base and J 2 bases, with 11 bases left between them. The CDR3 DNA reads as TGCGCCAGCAGCCAAGGGCTACAGTCGAACTATGGCTACACCTTC. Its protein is CASSQGLQSNYGYTF.